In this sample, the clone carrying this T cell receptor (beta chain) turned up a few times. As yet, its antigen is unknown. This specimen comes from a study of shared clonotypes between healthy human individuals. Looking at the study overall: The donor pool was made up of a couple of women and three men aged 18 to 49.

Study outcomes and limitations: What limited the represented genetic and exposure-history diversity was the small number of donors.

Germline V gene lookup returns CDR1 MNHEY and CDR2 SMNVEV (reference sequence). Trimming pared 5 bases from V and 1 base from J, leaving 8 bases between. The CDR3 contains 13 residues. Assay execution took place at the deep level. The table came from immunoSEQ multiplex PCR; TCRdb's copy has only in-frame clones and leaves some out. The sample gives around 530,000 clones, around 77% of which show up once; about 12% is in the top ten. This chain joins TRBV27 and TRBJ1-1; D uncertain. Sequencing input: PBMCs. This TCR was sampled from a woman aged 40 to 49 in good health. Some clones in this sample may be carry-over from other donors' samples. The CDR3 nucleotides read TGTGCCAGCAGTGTGAGACGGAACACTGAAGCTTTCTTT. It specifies CASSVRRNTEAFF.